The 4 T cell receptor beta chains listed next were all sequenced from one sample in a study of OX40 agonist ivuxolimab in advanced cancers. The protocol used for the library was the immunoSEQ multiplex PCR assay. TCRdb retrieved this table from immuneACCESS and kept in-frame rearrangements only. Not all clones are present; in checked studies, unresolved V genes account for under half, and no reason is known for the remainder. The sample contains 60,000 or so clones, 70% to 90% of them found a single time. About 13% of the sample is in the top ten clones. The material sequenced was CD4+ or CD8+ T cells sorted from blood, taken in a trial of the OX40 agonist ivuxolimab. These receptors all stem from an adult with an advanced solid tumor such as melanoma, head and neck, liver or kidney cancer.

This chain uses TRBV6-1 with TRBJ2-5; no definite D call. CDR1 and CDR2 from the germline V gene are MNHNS and SASEGT. The ends were cut back, 4 bases at V and 2 bases at J, with 14 bases in the middle. This CDR3 contains 15 residues. The CDR3 reads CASSGMGSPQETQYF. CDR3 DNA: TGTGCCAGCAGTGGGATGGGGTCCCCACAAGAGACCCAGTACTTC.

This clone has only one observation. The rearrangement uses TRBV9 and TRBJ2-7, with D perhaps matching TRBD1 or TRBD2 (5 bases each). CDR1 SGDLS and CDR2 YYNGEE come from the germline V gene. This CDR3 comprises 12 residues. Trimming removed 3 bases at V and 4 bases at J, with 8 bases between. CDR3 DNA sequence: TGTGCCAGCAGCGGGGACGGATACGAGCAGTACTTC. Protein sequence: CASSGDGYEQYF.

The chain couples TRBV9 to TRBJ1-5, with TRBD1 matching over 10 bases. V trimming: 3 bases; J trimming: 5 bases; junction bases outside the gene matches: 2. The length of the CDR3 is 14 residues. Germline V gene sequence: CDR1 SGDLS, CDR2 YYNGEE. The CDR3 is CASSAGTGDQPQHF. CDR3 nucleotides: TGTGCCAGCAGCGCCGGGACAGGGGATCAGCCCCAGCATTTT.

There are a few counts of this clone. V usage is TRBV28 and J usage is TRBJ1-6, with D uncertain. Trimming cost V 3 bases and J 9 bases, with 18 bases left between them. The CDR3 extends over 16 amino acids. CDR1 MDHEN and CDR2 SYDVKM come from the germline V gene. The CDR3 reads CASSFYDIGKVSPLHF. CDR3 nucleotides: TGTGCCAGCAGTTTTTACGACATCGGGAAAGTTTCACCCCTCCACTTT.